Sequencing of this T cell receptor (beta chain) was carried out in a study of T cells in tumors after PD-1 blockade. Background on the study: Either cemiplimab 350 mg every 2 weeks or pembrolizumab 200 mg every 3 weeks was given. Some patients also took daily vismodegib 150 mg during anti-PD-1 treatment. Blood samples averaged around 120,000 templates (range roughly 24,000-280,000) and more than 35,000 unique clonotypes. Study-wide results and limits: Peripheral recruitment is suggested, as some novel exhausted tumor clones were in pre-treatment blood.

V lost 2 bases to trimming and J lost 6 bases, with 4 bases between them. Germline assignment: CDR1 KGHSH and CDR2 LQKENI. This CDR3 is 11 amino acids long. This clone is a singleton in its sample. Its specificity is not known. Method: immunoSEQ multiplex PCR; TCRdb's copy keeps in-frame clones and lacks some. The sample contains 20,000 to 25,000 clones, 78% of which appear only once. This material consisted of PBMCs, taken before anti-PD-1 treatment. The gene calls are TRBV18 and TRBJ1-1; D is undetermined. The receptor was isolated from a human donor with basal cell carcinoma. This CDR3 reads CASSPGAEAFF. The CDR3 nucleotides read TGTGCCAGCTCACCAGGCGCTGAAGCTTTCTTT.